One sample yielded the 16 T cell receptor beta chains listed below, sequenced in a study of T-cell reconstitution after alpha-beta-depleted transplantation in children. Unique molecular identifiers tagged the TCRbeta library. TCRdb redid the calling of the PCR reads with MiXCR, one entry per CDR3 protein. The sample includes roughly 400,000 distinct CDR3 sequences, roughly 44% of them seen just once. The material was PBMCs, obtained before TCRalphabeta/CD19-depleted stem cell transplant. The receptors here all came from a girl aged 2-10 years with aplastic anemia, due to receive a stem cell transplant.

V usage is TRBV7-3 and J usage is TRBJ2-5; 10 bases fit TRBD2. The length of the CDR3 is 16 residues. CDR1 and CDR2 (germline): SGHTA, FQGTGA. Trimming took 6 bases from V and 5 from J; bases not matched to a gene: 12. The CDR3 DNA reads TGTGCCAGCAGTCTAGGGCCTAGCGGGAGCCGTGAGACCCAGTACTTC. This codes for CASSLGPSGSRETQYF.

This clonotype was detected a few times. The V and J genes are TRBV7-6 and TRBJ2-1, with D maybe TRBD1 (5 bases). Trimming removed 5 bases from V and 2 bases from J, with 16 bases in between. The V gene's germline CDR1 is SGHVS and CDR2 FNYEAQ. This CDR3 is built from 16 residues. The CDR3 DNA follows: TGTGCCAGCAGCAGAGAAGGGGCCGGCGCCTACAATGAGCAGTTCTTC. Its translation is CASSREGAGAYNEQFF.

The chain employs TRBV12-3 or TRBV12-4 and TRBJ2-1; D is unresolved. Trimming removed 1 base at V and 7 bases at J, with 11 bases between. The CDR3 consists of 14 residues. As DNA, the CDR3 is TGTGCCAGCAGTTTAGGACTCCGCCGGAATGAGCAGTTCTTC. As protein: CASSLGLRRNEQFF.

This clonotype was counted only a few times. The chain joins TRBV5-1 to TRBJ2-3, with D possibly TRBD1 on 6 matching bases. The V gene lost 6 bases and the J gene lost 6 bases, with 17 bases spanning the gap. Germline loops: CDR1 SGHRS, CDR2 YFSETQ. The CDR3 is made up of 14 amino acids. The CDR3 region is CASKTLQGLDTQYF. Here the CDR3 DNA reads TGCGCCAGCAAGACCTTACAGGGTTTGGATACGCAGTATTTT.

J is TRBJ2-7 and V is TRBV5-5; D assignment may be TRBD1 or TRBD2 (5 bases each). V lost 4 bases to trimming and J lost 2 bases, with 16 bases between them. In germline, CDR1 is SGHKS, CDR2 YYEKEE (reference sequence). This CDR3 has 15 residues. The CDR3 spells CASSPTGTVAYEQYF. The DNA for the CDR3 is TGTGCCAGCAGCCCGACCGGGACCGTTGCCTACGAGCAGTACTTC.

V gene TRBV7-9 combines with J gene TRBJ2-7; 9 nucleotides align to TRBD2. J was trimmed by 3 bases and V by 5 bases; bases with no gene match: 8. The germline V gene encodes CDR1 SEHNR and CDR2 FQNEAQ (reference sequence). This CDR3 is 15 amino acids long. This CDR3 is CASSASGISNYEQYF. As DNA, the CDR3 is TGTGCCAGCAGCGCTAGCGGGATTTCGAACTACGAGCAGTACTTC.

The chain uses TRBV4-2 and TRBJ2-1; TRBD2 aligns across 9 bases. CDR3 size: 17 residues. Per germline, CDR1 LGHNA and CDR2 YNFKEQ. V gave up 4 bases and J gave up 2 bases; unmatched junction bases: 9. In DNA, the CDR3 is TGTGCCAGCAGCCCCGCCTTAGCGGGAGTGCCCTACAATGAGCAGTTCTTC. Translation gives CASSPALAGVPYNEQFF.

The chain links TRBV19 to TRBJ2-7, with 8 bases identical to TRBD2. CDR3 length: 13 amino acids. Germline V lookup: CDR1 LNHDA, CDR2 SQIVND (reference sequence). Unmatched junction bases numbered 5, after V lost 3 bases and J lost 7 bases. CDR3 sequence: CASSMRGAQEQYF. Here the CDR3 DNA reads TGTGCCAGTAGTATGCGGGGGGCCCAGGAGCAGTACTTC.

V usage is TRBV7-9 and J usage is TRBJ1-4, with TRBD1 matching over 8 bases. V dropped 4 bases and J dropped 4; count of bases not matched to a gene: 2. Germline CDR1 and CDR2: SEHNR and FQNEAQ (reference sequence). The CDR3 has 14 residues. CDR3: CASSSGQVNEKLFF. The CDR3 nucleotides read TGTGCCAGCAGCTCGGGACAGGTTAATGAAAAACTGTTTTTT.

V gene TRBV6-1 combines with J gene TRBJ2-3; weak D call: TRBD2 (6 bases). Germline V CDR1 and CDR2: MNHNS, SASEGT. The length of the CDR3 is 15 residues. The ends were cut back, 8 bases at V and 3 bases at J, with 18 bases in the middle. CDR3 DNA: TGTGCCAGCTGGACGGACCTGGGGAGGACAGATACGCAGTATTTT. Its translation is CASWTDLGRTDTQYF.

V is TRBV5-1 and J is TRBJ2-7; D may be TRBD1 (6 bases). The CDR3 extends over 14 amino acids. The germline gives CDR1 SGHRS, CDR2 YFSETQ. The V and J ends lost 5 bases and 0 bases respectively, with 12 bases between them. The CDR3, as DNA: TGCGCCAGCAGATCCGACAGGAGCTCCTACGAGCAGTACTTC. This codes for CASRSDRSSYEQYF.

In this sample, this clonotype turned up many times. This sequence joins TRBV4-2 and TRBJ1-1, with D tentatively TRBD1 (6 bases). The length of the CDR3 is 14 residues. Germline CDR1 LGHNA, CDR2 YNFKEQ. With 3 bases removed from V and 5 bases from J, the gap between germline ends came to 13 bases. CDR3 bases: TGTGCCAGCAGCCAGGAGGGGGTTGGGACTGAAGCTTTCTTT. Residues: CASSQEGVGTEAFF.

At least ten counts were recorded for this clonotype. The chain carries TRBV12-3 or TRBV12-4 and TRBJ2-7; D possibly uses TRBD1 or TRBD2 (5 bases each). The V end was cut by 1 base, the J end by 2 bases, with 9 bases between. The CDR3 spans 14 residues. This CDR3 reads CASSLVMGPYEQYF. DNA of the CDR3: TGTGCCAGCAGTTTAGTGATGGGACCCTACGAGCAGTACTTC.

As DNA, the CDR3 is TGTGCCAGCACCCCGACGGACCCAGGGACTGAAGCTTTCTTT. Protein sequence: CASTPTDPGTEAFF. The chain carries TRBV2 and TRBJ1-1; possible D gene TRBD1, 5 bases. The CDR3 sequence is 14 residues long. The germline V gene has CDR1 SNHLY and CDR2 FYNNEI. V lost 7 bases to trimming and J lost 5 bases, with 17 bases between them.

The chain couples TRBV6-5 to TRBJ2-7, with 11 bases aligning to TRBD2. Germline V gives CDR1 MNHEY, CDR2 SVGAGI. The CDR3 has 16 amino acids. Trimming cost V 2 bases and J 4 bases; bases outside gene matches: 7. As DNA, the CDR3 is TGTGCCAGCAGTTACGCTACTAGCGGGAGACGGTACGAGCAGTACTTC. It yields the protein CASSYATSGRRYEQYF.

V is TRBV28 and J is TRBJ2-2, with TRBD1 matching 10 bases. This CDR3 has 15 residues. V dropped 3 bases and J dropped 5; count of bases not matched to a gene: 3. CDR1 and CDR2 (germline): MDHEN, SYDVKM. The CDR3 region is CASSFRQGATGELFF. The CDR3 DNA reads as TGTGCCAGCAGTTTTAGACAGGGGGCGACCGGGGAGCTGTTTTTT.